The 25 T cell receptor beta chains in this list originate from one sample, sequenced in a study of siplizumab effects on memory and regulatory T cells. The assay was immunoSEQ multiplex PCR, and TCRdb's table has in-frame clones only and misses some. The sample contains about 69,000 clones, roughly 88% of which appear only once. Specimen: Tregs sorted from blood. The receptor set was obtained from a human donor in good health.

The chain couples TRBV5-1 to TRBJ2-7; D possibly corresponds to TRBD1 (5 bases). This CDR3 has 13 residues. The germline CDR1 and CDR2 sequences are SGHRS and YFSETQ. The V and J ends lost 1 base and 3 bases respectively, with 8 bases between them. The CDR3 region is CASSLRQGYEQYF. CDR3 nucleotides: TGCGCCAGCAGCTTGAGGCAGGGCTACGAGCAGTACTTC. Looking up the rest from reference TRBV5-1 and TRBJ2-7 gives the full variable domain: KAGVTQTPRYLIKTRGQQVTLSCSPISGHRSVSWYQQTPGQGLQFLFEYFSETQRNKGNFPGRFSGRQFSNSRSEMNVSTLELGDSALYLCASSLRQGYEQYFGPGTRLTVT.

The chain joins TRBV7-2 to TRBJ2-7; weak D call: TRBD2 (5 bases). The CDR3 spans 14 residues. The germline gives CDR1 SGHTA, CDR2 FQGNSA. V dropped 1 base and J dropped 6 bases, with 13 bases sitting between them. CDR3 DNA: TGTGCCAGCAGCTTAGGGTTCGGGGTAAGCGAGCAGTACTTC. Encoded protein: CASSLGFGVSEQYF.

The J gene is TRBJ2-1, the V gene TRBV11-3, with 10 bases lining up with TRBD2. This CDR3 contains 15 residues. With 5 bases clipped from V and 9 bases from J, the junction kept 10 bases outside the gene matches. Germline V gene data show CDR1 as SGHNT and CDR2 as YENEEA. The CDR3 loop is CASSGRSSGSGEQFF. The CDR3 DNA follows: TGTGCCAGCAGCGGACGGTCTAGCGGGAGTGGTGAGCAGTTCTTC.

The chain couples TRBV27 to TRBJ2-7; TRBD2 matches at 14 bases. Trimming removed 5 bases from V and 3 bases from J; junction bases left unmatched: 6. The germline V gene encodes CDR1 MNHEY and CDR2 SMNVEV (reference sequence). The CDR3 runs to 16 residues. CDR3 coding DNA: TGTGCCAGCAGTAAGACTAGCGGGAGGGCCATCTACGAGCAGTACTTC. It yields the protein CASSKTSGRAIYEQYF.

The chain employs TRBV5-1 and TRBJ1-1; tentatively, D is TRBD1 (5 bases). The germline V gene encodes CDR1 SGHRS and CDR2 YFSETQ. The CDR3 is made up of 13 amino acids. The V end lost 5 bases, the J end lost 4 bases, and 12 bases lay between the germline ends. As DNA, the CDR3 is TGCGCCAGCAGAGGGCTCGGGGCCACTGAAGCTTTCTTT. Its protein is CASRGLGATEAFF.

The chain combines TRBV29-1 with TRBJ1-2; no clear D. Germline values: CDR1 SQVTM, CDR2 ANQGSEA. The V end lost 1 base, the J end lost 1 base, and 4 bases lay between the germline ends. This CDR3 contains 12 residues. The CDR3 sequence is CSVEGYNYGYTF. DNA of the CDR3: TGCAGCGTTGAAGGGTATAACTATGGCTACACCTTC.

The chain has TRBV7-2 and TRBJ2-5; D remains unclear. V was clipped by 6 bases and J by 4 bases, with 9 bases between them. There are 12 residues in the CDR3. Germline V lookup: CDR1 SGHTA, CDR2 FQGNSA. The CDR3 region is CASRGIRETQYF. Written as DNA, the CDR3 is TGTGCCAGCAGAGGGATTCGAGAGACCCAGTACTTC. Together with reference TRBV7-2 and TRBJ2-5, the CDR3 gives the full variable domain: GAGVSQSPSNKVTEKGKDVELRCDPISGHTALYWYRQSLGQGLEFLIYFQGNSAPDKSGLPSDRFSAERTGGSVSTLTIQRTQQEDSAVYLCASRGIRETQYFGPGTRLLVL.

The V and J genes are TRBV7-8 and TRBJ2-5, with 8 bases matching TRBD2. The trim removed 4 bases at V and 2 bases at J, leaving 9 bases unmatched. The CDR3 consists of 16 residues. From germline, CDR1 is SGHVS and CDR2 FQNEAQ. CDR3 DNA: TGTGCCAGCAGCTCCCCGTTAGCGGGAATACAAGAGACCCAGTACTTC. Amino acid sequence: CASSSPLAGIQETQYF.

The chain uses TRBV5-1 and TRBJ2-3; no firm D call. The CDR3 has 13 residues. Per germline, CDR1 SGHRS and CDR2 YFSETQ. V lost 5 bases, J lost 1 base, and 8 bases lay in between. Written as DNA, the CDR3 is TGCGCCAGCAGGCCTCCCGGCACAGATACGCAGTATTTT. This codes for CASRPPGTDTQYF.

Comments on this clone: One end of the junction does not line up with germline, which may come from a read error. At the DNA level, this CDR3 is encoded by other sequences in the same sample as well. The chain carries TRBV6-5 and TRBJ1-1; no clear D gene. Germline V CDR1 and CDR2: MNHEY, SVGAGI. The CDR3 runs to 15 residues. CDR3 amino acids: CASSYSSIGNTEAFF. The CDR3 DNA reads as TGTGCCAGCAGCTACTCGAGTATCGGGAACACTGAAGCTTTCTTT.

The rearrangement joins TRBV6-1 to TRBJ2-5; the D is unclear. V lost 2 bases and J lost 2, with 12 bases in between. The CDR3 extends over 15 amino acids. The germline V gene encodes CDR1 MNHNS and CDR2 SASEGT. CDR3 sequence: CASSEYLRQQETQYF. CDR3 DNA sequence: TGTGCCAGCAGTGAATATCTACGGCAACAAGAGACCCAGTACTTC.

The rearrangement links TRBV4-2 to TRBJ2-1; D possibly corresponds to TRBD2 (7 bases). The length of the CDR3 is 19 residues. Trimming stripped 1 base from V and 15 bases from J, with 34 bases between. Germline CDR1 reads LGHNA; CDR2 reads YNFKEQ. The CDR3 sequence: CASSQGGPQLRGEGTHPFF. The CDR3 coding sequence is TGTGCCAGCAGCCAAGGGGGCCCCCAATTAAGGGGGGAGGGCACCCACCCGTTCTTC.

The chain couples TRBV15 to TRBJ2-4; 14 nucleotides line up with TRBD2. With V trimmed by 0 bases and J by 3 bases, 4 bases remained unmatched. CDR1 is LNHNV, CDR2 YYDKDF, per germline (reference sequence). This CDR3 is 18 amino acids long. The DNA for the CDR3 is TGTGCCACCAGCAGAGATAGACTAGCGGGAGGGGACAAAAACATTCAGTACTTC. It is translated as CATSRDRLAGGDKNIQYF.

This chain uses TRBV5-1 with TRBJ2-7, with TRBD2 matching over 12 bases. The CDR3 spans 16 residues. The V gene end was trimmed by 0 bases and the J gene end by 3 bases; junction bases not matched to a gene: 4. Germline V CDR1 and CDR2: SGHRS, YFSETQ. The CDR3 region has the DNA TGCGCCAGCAGCTTGGTGTCTAGCGGGAGGGGCTACGAGCAGTACTTC. Translating gives CASSLVSSGRGYEQYF.

The chain couples TRBV4-1 to TRBJ2-5; D not certain. CDR1 and CDR2 from the germline V gene are MGHRA and YSYEKL. The V end was cut by 1 base, the J end by 5 bases, with 14 bases between. The CDR3 totals 15 residues. The CDR3 is CASSQVGSGSETQYF. The CDR3 nucleotides read TGCGCCAGCAGCCAAGTAGGCTCCGGGTCCGAGACCCAGTACTTC.

The chain employs TRBV18 and TRBJ1-4, with D unclear. The germline V gene encodes CDR1 KGHSH and CDR2 LQKENI. Trimming took off 3 bases at V and 6 bases at J, with 8 bases between the two ends. There are 13 residues in the CDR3. CDR3 residues: CASSPRTDEKLFF. In DNA, the CDR3 is TGTGCCAGCTCACCCCGGACGGATGAAAAACTGTTTTTT.

This clone has only one observation. The gene calls are TRBV5-4 and TRBJ2-1; a possible D gene is TRBD2 (5 bases). V was shortened by 4 bases and J by 6 bases, with 20 bases between the two germline ends. CDR1 and CDR2 (germline): SGHNT, YYREEE (reference sequence). The CDR3 runs to 16 residues. The CDR3 region is CASSRTGLVRGNEQFF. For the CDR3, the DNA is TGTGCCAGCAGCAGGACTGGACTGGTAAGAGGCAATGAGCAGTTCTTC.

This sequence joins TRBV11-3 and TRBJ2-5; either TRBD1 or TRBD2 may supply D (5 bases each). The germline V gene has CDR1 SGHNT and CDR2 YENEEA. The CDR3 sequence is 13 residues long. Trimming left V 3 bases short and J 3 bases short, with 8 bases between. CDR3: CASSFGAKETQYF. The CDR3 DNA follows: TGTGCCAGCAGCTTCGGGGCGAAAGAGACCCAGTACTTC.

The J gene is TRBJ1-5, the V gene TRBV10-3; weak D call: TRBD1 (6 bases). The CDR3 covers 15 residues. CDR1 and CDR2 from the germline V gene are ENHRY and SYGVKD. Trimming removed 5 bases at V and 2 bases at J, with 13 bases between. DNA of the CDR3: TGTGCCATCAGTAAGACAGGCGATGGCAATCAGCCCCAGCATTTT. Residues: CAISKTGDGNQPQHF.

The rearrangement uses TRBV11-3 and TRBJ2-2; 9 nucleotides align to TRBD1. The CDR3 is 15 amino acids. V trimming: 5 bases; J trimming: 5 bases; junction bases outside the gene matches: 6. The germline CDR1 and CDR2 sequences are SGHNT and YENEEA. CDR3 sequence (DNA): TGTGCCAGCAGCGTAACAGGGGGCCGGACCGGGGAGCTGTTTTTT. Amino acid sequence: CASSVTGGRTGELFF.

This clone was detected only a few times. The rearrangement links TRBV10-3 to TRBJ2-7, with 12 positions matching TRBD2. Germline CDR1 and CDR2: ENHRY and SYGVKD. The CDR3 runs to 16 residues. V dropped 3 bases and J dropped 3; count of bases not matched to a gene: 6. CDR3 amino acids: CAISEKASGRVYEQYF. In DNA form, the CDR3 reads TGTGCCATCAGTGAAAAGGCTAGCGGGAGGGTCTACGAGCAGTACTTC.

The chain has TRBV27 and TRBJ1-3, with D maybe TRBD1 (5 bases). Looked up from germline, CDR1 is MNHEY and CDR2 is SMNVEV (reference sequence). The CDR3 runs 13 residues. The CDR3 loop is CACPRDSGNTIYF. CDR3 coding DNA: TGTGCTTGCCCCAGGGACTCTGGAAACACCATATATTTT.

V gene TRBV7-8 combines with J gene TRBJ1-6, with D unclear. The germline gives CDR1 SGHVS, CDR2 FQNEAQ. The V and J ends lost 6 bases and 4 bases respectively, with 13 bases between them. There are 15 residues in the CDR3. The CDR3 is CASSPERPYNSPLHF. DNA for the CDR3: TGTGCCAGCAGTCCTGAGCGGCCATATAATTCACCCCTCCACTTT.

The sample holds one count of this clone. V is TRBV29-1 and J is TRBJ2-7; TRBD1 aligns across 8 bases. The CDR3 covers 13 residues. After removal of 4 bases from V and 1 base from J, the junction contained 3 bases not matched to a gene. Germline V gene data show CDR1 as SQVTM and CDR2 as ANQGSEA. In DNA, the CDR3 is TGCAGCGTTGTGTGGGACAGGTCCTACGAGCAGTACTTC. As protein: CSVVWDRSYEQYF.

The gene calls are TRBV18 and TRBJ1-1; possible D gene TRBD1, 6 bases. The V gene lost 3 bases and the J gene lost 1 base, with 12 bases spanning the gap. This CDR3 has 15 residues. In germline, CDR1 is KGHSH, CDR2 LQKENI. CDR3 protein: CASSPLQGKNTEAFF. The DNA of the CDR3 is TGTGCCAGCTCACCTCTGCAGGGGAAGAACACTGAAGCTTTCTTT.